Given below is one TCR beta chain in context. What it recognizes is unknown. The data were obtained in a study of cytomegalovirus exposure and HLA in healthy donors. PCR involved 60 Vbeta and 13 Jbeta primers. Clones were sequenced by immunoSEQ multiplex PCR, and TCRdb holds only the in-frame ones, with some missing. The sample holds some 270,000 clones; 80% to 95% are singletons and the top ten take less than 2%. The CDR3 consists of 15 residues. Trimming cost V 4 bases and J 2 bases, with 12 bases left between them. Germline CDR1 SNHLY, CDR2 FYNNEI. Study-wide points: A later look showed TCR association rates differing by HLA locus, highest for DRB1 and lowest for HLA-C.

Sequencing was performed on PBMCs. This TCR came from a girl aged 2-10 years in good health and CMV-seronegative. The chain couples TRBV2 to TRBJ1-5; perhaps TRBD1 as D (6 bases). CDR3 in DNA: TGTGCCAGCAGTGCTGGGGGCGCGGGCAATCAGCCCCAGCATTTT. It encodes CASSAGGAGNQPQHF.